The 4 T cell receptor beta chains below come from one sample, sequenced in a study of Ad26.COV2.S vaccination and SARS-CoV-2 variants. Sequencing was performed with immunoSEQ multiplex PCR; in TCRdb, only in-frame clones are kept and a portion is missing. Of 300,000 to 400,000 clones listed, approximately 87% are singletons. Regarding treatment: roughly 18 received Ad26.COV2.S at low or high dose, single or two shots; 5 received placebo; per-sample allocation not given. Repertoires come from day 63 after the first vaccine or placebo injection. Sequencing used peripheral blood, obtained in a trial of Ad26.COV2.S vaccine versus placebo. Receptor source: a person between 18 and 65 years old who received the Ad26.COV2.S COVID-19 vaccine or a placebo.

V is TRBV19 and J is TRBJ2-6; 8 nucleotides agree with TRBD1. Trimming took 6 bases from V and 0 from J; bases not matched to a gene: 7. The CDR3 is 17 residues long. The germline V gene encodes CDR1 LNHDA and CDR2 SQIVND (reference sequence). The CDR3 here is CASRVGQAVSGANVLTF. The CDR3 DNA is TGTGCCAGTAGAGTGGGACAGGCCGTCTCTGGGGCCAACGTCCTGACTTTC.

V usage is TRBV5-1 and J usage is TRBJ1-5; D unresolved. V dropped 0 bases and J dropped 0 bases, with 7 bases sitting between them. The V gene's germline CDR1 is SGHRS and CDR2 YFSETQ. The CDR3 totals 15 residues. For the CDR3, the DNA is TGCGCCAGCAGCTTGGGAGGGTATAGCAATCAGCCCCAGCATTTT. Translated, it gives CASSLGGYSNQPQHF. Combining the CDR3 with reference TRBV5-1 and TRBJ1-5 gives the whole variable domain KAGVTQTPRYLIKTRGQQVTLSCSPISGHRSVSWYQQTPGQGLQFLFEYFSETQRNKGNFPGRFSGRQFSNSRSEMNVSTLELGDSALYLCASSLGGYSNQPQHFGDGTRLSIL.

Only one count was recorded for this clone. This chain uses TRBV5-6 with TRBJ1-4; 7 bases align to TRBD1. V shed 0 bases and J 5 bases; nucleotides not matched to a gene: 7. Germline loops: CDR1 SGHDT, CDR2 YYEEEE. The CDR3 runs 16 residues. The CDR3 nucleotides are TGTGCCAGCAGCTTGGTGGGGGACAGTGGAAATGAAAAACTGTTTTTT. It yields the protein CASSLVGDSGNEKLFF.

The CDR3 DNA sequence: TGTGCCACCAGTGACGTCCGGGAAACCTTGGGGAACACTGAAGCTTTCTTT. Amino acid sequence: CATSDVRETLGNTEAFF. This chain connects TRBV24-1 to TRBJ1-1; D is uncertain. This CDR3 has 17 amino acids. Trimming left V 4 bases short and J 1 base short, with 18 bases between. Germline lookup yields CDR1 KGHDR and CDR2 SFDVKD.